This TCR beta chain was recovered during a study of cytomegalovirus exposure and HLA in healthy donors. As regards this clone: Its antigen is undetermined.

60 Vbeta and 13 Jbeta primers were used in PCR. The repertoire was sequenced with immunoSEQ multiplex PCR; TCRdb's copy has only in-frame clones and lacks some. In the table there are about 140,000 clones, roughly 80% of which are singletons. V shed 6 bases, J shed 1 base, and the junction held 8 bases outside the gene matches. Germline V gene sequence: CDR1 LNHDA, CDR2 SQIVND (reference sequence). The CDR3 extends over 16 amino acids. Overall study findings and caveats: Follow-up analysis later connected one missense variant in DCLRE1C with trimming of TCR beta V- and J-genes. Further analysis was carried out later, and it showed several of the most significant clusters appearing linked to common viral pathogens. A previous analysis found most TCR beta V segments productive roughly 87% or roughly 30% of the time.

The sequence was collected from a man aged 40-49 years in good health and CMV-seronegative. The genes are TRBV19 and TRBJ2-3; TRBD2 agrees at 9 bases. The sample taken for sequencing was PBMCs. CDR3 amino acids: CASSPQQRGGTDTQYF. The CDR3 region has the DNA TGTGCCAGTAGCCCCCAGCAGCGGGGGGGCACAGATACGCAGTATTTT.